This TCR beta chain was profiled in a study of T cell clones after liver transplantation (dated by TCRdb to 2018 to 2020). Study-wide context: Samples were obtained from ITN030ST, a randomized trial in which withdrawal of immunosuppression was attempted within 2 years of liver transplantation. As an antigen-independent comparator for the donor-reactive sequences, third party-reactive TCRbeta sequences from pre-transplant MLRs were identified as well. Subjects received no induction therapy and standard immunosuppression until randomization at 12-24 months post-transplant. To count as tolerant, a recipient had to stay completely off immunosuppression for at least one year without liver enzymes climbing beyond twice the upper limit of normal. Of the eight recipients, a few were HCV-positive, while the remaining recipients had been transplanted for non-autoimmune, non-viral indications. Donor-reactive T cell clones were identified using TCRbeta sequencing after a pre-transplant mixed lymphocyte reaction and were then followed in post-transplant blood. Blood samples were taken pre-transplant, pre-randomization before withdrawal, and post-randomization after full withdrawal or failed withdrawal. The studied cohort comprised 8 liver transplant recipients, 3 classified as tolerant and 5 as non-tolerant. Results and caveats for the whole study, not just this receptor: After accounting for repertoire turnover, donor-reactive detection was significantly reduced in 7 of 8 subjects for CD4 and 8 of 8 for CD8. Low numbers of available donor cells limited the measurable donor-reactive repertoire in two subjects. The decline in donor-reactive sequences exceeded the decline in third party-reactive sequences, suggesting partial antigen-specific deletion that was unrelated to withdrawal success. Since no allograft tissue specimens were available, donor-reactive T cells may have migrated into the graft instead of being deleted. In 5 of 8 subjects, circulating donor-reactive CD4 TCRbeta sequences decreased significantly after transplant, regardless of tolerance or HCV status. The conclusions were preliminary, being limited by small, heterogeneous patient numbers and by non-standardized post-transplant time points.

Unstimulated PBMCs, after thawing, were stained for CD3, CD4 and CD8 and then FACS-sorted into CD3+CD4+ and CD3+CD8+ populations. Each of the 8 studied subjects was randomized to immunosuppression withdrawal. Genomic DNA was isolated with the Qiagen DNeasy Blood and Tissue Kit. High-throughput TCRbeta CDR3 sequencing of frozen genomic DNA was performed by immunoSEQ, with PCR amplification, mapping, bias correction and internal controls included. Concerning the study's data processing: Productive rearrangements were kept, and unique TCRbeta sequences were defined by CDR3 nucleotide sequence plus V and J gene. For a sequence to be called donor-reactive, it needed a frequency of at least 0.01% and at least 5-fold expansion in CFSE-low cells compared with unstimulated pre-transplant cells. To ensure at least 90% detection power, minimum frequency thresholds were set for each subject based on that subject's lowest-template unstimulated sample. Jensen-Shannon divergence between the top 1000 TCRbeta sequences after and before transplant was used to measure repertoire turnover. Two-sided Fisher's exact tests were used to test for changes in how often donor-reactive sequences were detected. As stored in TCRdb, this immuneACCESS dataset retains in-frame rearrangements with V and J assigned. A fraction of the clones does not appear; measured against another copy, unresolved V genes explain less than half of the discrepancy, and the remainder lacks a known reason. V, J and clone size derive from that table, while D and trimming were established from the DNA sequence. The sample data list 70,000 to 95,000 clones, and roughly 80% of these were observed just once. In total, the top ten clones hold 2.8% of the sample.

On this clone: Its recognized antigen is unknown. Base qualities were left out, and no much larger clone turns up one base away.

Via the germline V gene, CDR1 is SQVTM and CDR2 ANQGSEA. Spanning cysteine to phenylalanine, the CDR3 consists of 15 amino acids. The retained sequence is limited to the CDR3, 45 bases, with the frame set at the first base. A distance of 14 bases separates the germline ends of V and J, which lose 4 bases and 0 bases respectively. This chain is built from TRBV29-1 and TRBJ2-3; the D segment might be TRBD1 or TRBD2, since each matches 5 bases. The input for sequencing was CD4+ T cells from blood, taken at the 22-month timepoint. The sequence derives from a human patient who received a liver transplant. The graft donor may be the source of some T cells after a transplant. The DNA is TGCAGCGTTGTAGTTCGGGACGTGAGCACAGATACGCAGTATTTT. This yields the protein CSVVVRDVSTDTQYF.